The clone carrying this TCR beta chain came up many times. Its antigen is not identified. This sample is part of a study of T-cell reconstitution after alpha-beta-depleted transplantation in children. General observations from the study: The origin of high day-60 TCRbeta diversity in some patients lay in surviving recipient T cells and thymic progenitors. Roughly two months post-transplant, alpha-beta T cells reportedly originated from several hundred graft clones that had expanded. From newly produced T cells came most of the T-cell counts and diversity one year after transplant.

For TCRbeta, the library was prepared with unique molecular identifiers. TCRdb re-called the PCR reads through MiXCR, storing one row per CDR3 protein. Found here are roughly 250,000 distinct CDR3 sequences, 8.2% of them singletons; the top ten hold just under 6.5%. V was shortened by 5 bases and J by 4 bases, with 5 bases between the two germline ends. The CDR3 runs to 12 residues. Specimen: PBMCs, mostly from graft donor cells, collected 180 days after TCRalphabeta/CD19-depleted stem cell transplant. This chain links TRBV12-3 or TRBV12-4 with TRBJ2-2; D gene unclear. The receptor's source is a male patient aged 10-17 years who had a stem cell transplant for acute lymphoblastic leukemia, so the T cells may come from the graft donor. CDR3: CASSPVTGELFF. Here the CDR3 DNA reads TGTGCCAGCAGTCCCGTCACCGGGGAGCTGTTTTTT.